This record concerns one T cell receptor (beta chain) sequence. A sample-barcoded 5' primer and a J-beta primer mix were used in a second PCR of roughly 6 to 11 cycles. TCRdb passed the 5' RACE reads through MiXCR, listing each CDR3 protein once. The table records roughly 500,000 distinct CDR3 sequences, 25% to 30% of them present only once. The data belong to a study of blood T cells in healthy people across ages. Unmatched junction bases numbered 18, after V lost 7 bases and J lost 4 bases. The CDR3 is 19 residues long. What was sequenced was blood. The TCR originated in a woman in her sixties or seventies in good health. The chain uses TRBV12-3 or TRBV12-4 and TRBJ2-2; 10 bases map to TRBD2. CDR3 DNA sequence: TGTGCCAGCACCCTTTTTAAGTCAACTAGCGGGGACTTCACCGGGGAGCTGTTTTTT. Translating it yields CASTLFKSTSGDFTGELFF.